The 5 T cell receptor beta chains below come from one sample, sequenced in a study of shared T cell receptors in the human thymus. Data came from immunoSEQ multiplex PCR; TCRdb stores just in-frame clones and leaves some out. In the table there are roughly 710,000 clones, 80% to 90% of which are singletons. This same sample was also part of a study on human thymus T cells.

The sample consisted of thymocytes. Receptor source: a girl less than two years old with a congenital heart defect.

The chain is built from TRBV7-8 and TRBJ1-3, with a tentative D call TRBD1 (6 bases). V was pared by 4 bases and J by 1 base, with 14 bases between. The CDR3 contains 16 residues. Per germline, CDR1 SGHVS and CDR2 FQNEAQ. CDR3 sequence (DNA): TGTGCCAGCAGCTCCCGAGGGGGGGTTTCTGGAAACACCATATATTTT. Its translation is CASSSRGGVSGNTIYF.

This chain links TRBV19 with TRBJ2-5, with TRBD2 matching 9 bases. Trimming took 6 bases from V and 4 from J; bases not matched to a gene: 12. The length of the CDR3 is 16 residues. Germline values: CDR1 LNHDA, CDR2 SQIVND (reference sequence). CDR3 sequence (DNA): TGTGCCAGTAGACCTGTAGCGGGGGACCGCCCAGAGACCCAGTACTTC. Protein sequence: CASRPVAGDRPETQYF.

Written as DNA, the CDR3 is TGTGCCAGCAGCTCGTTATATCACAGGGCGAGAGTCTACGAGCAGTACTTC. Residues: CASSSLYHRARVYEQYF. This chain links TRBV7-8 with TRBJ2-7, with D perhaps TRBD1 (6 bases). Germline CDR1 is SGHVS and CDR2 is FQNEAQ. This CDR3 contains 17 residues. Trimming removed 4 bases at V and 3 bases at J, with 22 bases between.

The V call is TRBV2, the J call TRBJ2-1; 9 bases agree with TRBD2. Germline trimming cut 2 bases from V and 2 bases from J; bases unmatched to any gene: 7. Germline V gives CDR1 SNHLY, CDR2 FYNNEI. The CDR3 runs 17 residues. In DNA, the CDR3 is TGTGCCAGCAGTGAATGGCTCCGCGGGGGGGCCTACAATGAGCAGTTCTTC. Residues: CASSEWLRGGAYNEQFF.

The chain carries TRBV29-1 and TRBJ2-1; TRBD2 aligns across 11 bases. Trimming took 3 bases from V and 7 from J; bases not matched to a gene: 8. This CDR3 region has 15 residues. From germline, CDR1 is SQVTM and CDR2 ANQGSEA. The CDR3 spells CSVDFSGGAGNEQFF. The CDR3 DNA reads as TGCAGCGTTGACTTTAGCGGGGGGGCTGGGAATGAGCAGTTCTTC.